The clone carrying this TCR beta chain was recorded many times. This CDR3 contains 15 residues. CDR1 and CDR2 from the germline V gene are SGHDT and YYEEEE. J was trimmed by 4 bases and V by 4 bases; bases with no gene match: 8. Time point reported: technical triplicate 1. TCRdb redid the calling of the 5' RACE reads with MiXCR, one entry per CDR3 protein. There are fewer than 25,000 distinct CDR3 sequences in the sample; about 12% occur only once, and around 5% lies in the top ten. The data derive from a study of neurological immune-mediated disorders. Sequencing input: CD4+ T cells from blood. The chain employs TRBV5-6 and TRBJ1-2; 9 nucleotides agree with TRBD1. The sequence was collected from a female donor with HTLV-1-associated myelopathy (HAM/TSP). CDR3 nucleotide sequence: TGTGCCAGCAGCATACAGGGGGCGGAAAGCTATGGCTACACCTTC. It specifies CASSIQGAESYGYTF.